These 17 T cell receptor beta chains came from one sample sequenced in a study of blood T cell repertoires in COVID-19. The repertoire was sequenced with immunoSEQ multiplex PCR; TCRdb's copy has only in-frame clones and lacks some. This sample has nearly 350,000 clones; about 83% occur once, and the top ten carry around 3%. Sequenced input: peripheral blood. Source of these receptors: a man younger than 40 with active or convalescent COVID-19.

This clone was picked up a small number of times. The V gene is TRBV18, the J gene TRBJ2-3; 9 bases align to TRBD1. Germline V gene sequence: CDR1 KGHSH, CDR2 LQKENI. The CDR3 loop spans 15 amino acids. V was pared by 3 bases and J by 3 bases, with 4 bases of the junction left unmatched. The CDR3 here is CASSPGTGTTDTQYF. The CDR3 DNA sequence: TGTGCCAGCTCACCCGGGACAGGGACTACAGATACGCAGTATTTT.

In this sample, this clone turned up a few times. V usage is TRBV4-1 and J usage is TRBJ1-6; TRBD1 matches at 9 bases. Unmatched junction bases numbered 14, after V lost 6 bases and J lost 14 bases. There are 15 residues in the CDR3. Germline V gives CDR1 MGHRA, CDR2 YSYEKL. The DNA of the CDR3 is TGCGCCAGCAGGCGCCCGGGACAGGGCTCCTTGACCCTCCACTTT. Translating it yields CASRRPGQGSLTLHF.

Comment on this clone: One end of the junction varies from germline; a read error may be responsible. The J gene is TRBJ1-3, the V gene TRBV7-3; TRBD1 aligns across 7 bases. The length of the CDR3 is 10 residues. Germline values: CDR1 SGHTA, CDR2 FQGTGA. CDR3 coding DNA: TGTGCCAGCAGCAACAGGGGCCTCTTCTTT. Residues: CASSNRGLFF.

This rearrangement joins TRBV30 to TRBJ1-4; TRBD1 matches 8 bases. In germline, CDR1 is GTSNPN, CDR2 SVGIG (reference sequence). Trimming cost V 4 bases and J 5 bases; bases outside gene matches: 12. The CDR3 is 16 residues long. Here the CDR3 reads CAWNSGQGQRNEKLFF. CDR3 sequence (DNA): TGTGCCTGGAACTCCGGACAGGGACAAAGAAATGAAAAACTGTTTTTT.

Concerning this clone itself: Other DNA variants within this sample encode the same CDR3. This sequence joins TRBV6-5 and TRBJ1-2, with D maybe TRBD1 (5 bases). This CDR3 has 12 amino acids. V lost 4 bases and J lost 4, with 7 bases in between. The germline V gene has CDR1 MNHEY and CDR2 SVGAGI. CDR3 in amino acids: CASSSQGYGYTF. DNA for the CDR3: TGTGCCAGCAGTTCTCAGGGCTATGGCTACACCTTC.

V is TRBV27 and J is TRBJ1-2; unclear D gene. There are 14 residues in the CDR3. Trimming cost V 2 bases and J 5 bases, with 12 bases left between them. CDR1 MNHEY and CDR2 SMNVEV come from the germline V gene (reference sequence). Written as DNA, the CDR3 is TGTGCCAGCAGTTTAAGGAGGGAGGTTTATGGCTACACCTTC. Protein sequence: CASSLRREVYGYTF.

V is TRBV4-2 and J is TRBJ2-3, with D possibly TRBD2 on 5 matching bases. V was cut by 1 base and J by 4 bases, with 18 bases left in between. The germline V gene encodes CDR1 LGHNA and CDR2 YNFKEQ. The CDR3 totals 17 residues. CDR3 coding DNA: TGTGCCAGCAGCCAAGTAAGGACTGAGTTTCTGGCAGATACGCAGTATTTT. It translates to CASSQVRTEFLADTQYF.

The rearrangement joins TRBV3-1 (or the pseudogene TRBV3-2) to TRBJ2-7, with 7 nucleotides matching TRBD2. Germline trimming cut 4 bases from V and 6 bases from J; bases unmatched to any gene: 9. From germline, CDR1 is LGHDT and CDR2 YNNKEL (reference sequence). This CDR3 region has 14 residues. This chain's CDR3 is CASSREGTTGEQYF. CDR3 sequence (DNA): TGTGCCAGCAGCCGAGAAGGGACTACAGGCGAGCAGTACTTC.

The CDR3 spells CASSLGTDLTDTQYF. As DNA, the CDR3 is TGTGCCAGCAGCTTAGGTACAGACCTCACAGATACGCAGTATTTT. The V call is TRBV11-2, the J call TRBJ2-3; D is unresolved. Germline V gene data show CDR1 as SGHAT and CDR2 as FQNNGV. Between the trimmed V and J ends, which lost 1 base and 2 bases, there was a span of 10 bases. This CDR3 region has 15 residues.

This CDR3 reads CASSKPGQGSTEAFF. CDR3 sequence (DNA): TGTGCCAGCTCAAAGCCGGGACAGGGTTCAACTGAAGCTTTCTTT. The chain recombines TRBV18 with TRBJ1-1, with 9 bases that match TRBD1. Germline CDR1 KGHSH, CDR2 LQKENI. The CDR3 spans 15 residues. The V and J ends lost 5 bases and 5 bases, in that order; junction bases with no gene match: 9.

The V gene is TRBV12-5, the J gene TRBJ1-2, with TRBD1 matching over 7 bases. V lost 3 bases to trimming and J lost 2 bases; unmatched junction nucleotides: 3. CDR1 LGHNT and CDR2 FRNRAP come from the germline V gene. The CDR3 has 14 amino acids. CDR3 bases: TGTGCTAGTGGTTTCGGGACAGACAACTATGGCTACACCTTC. Protein: CASGFGTDNYGYTF.

As concerns this clone: The sample holds other DNA sequences that translate to the same CDR3. V gene TRBV5-1 combines with J gene TRBJ2-3; D perhaps matches TRBD2 (5 bases). Trimming stripped 0 bases from V and 1 base from J, with 9 bases between. CDR1 is SGHRS and CDR2 is YFSETQ in the germline V gene. This CDR3 is 15 amino acids long. CDR3 in amino acids: CASSLGSGGTDTQYF. The DNA for the CDR3 is TGCGCCAGCAGCTTGGGATCCGGGGGCACAGATACGCAGTATTTT.

Here the CDR3 DNA reads TGTGCCAGCAGTTTACAGGGCCCATATGGCTACACCTTC. Its protein is CASSLQGPYGYTF. This rearrangement joins TRBV28 to TRBJ1-2; D might be TRBD1 (5 bases). Germline V gene data show CDR1 as MDHEN and CDR2 as SYDVKM. The V and J ends lost 2 bases and 5 bases respectively, with 9 bases between them. CDR3 length equals 13 residues.

The chain combines TRBV10-3 with TRBJ1-6; D remains unclear. CDR3 length: 14 amino acids. Germline assignment: CDR1 ENHRY and CDR2 SYGVKD. Trimming took off 4 bases at V and 8 bases at J, with 12 bases between the two ends. The CDR3 here is CAISAEGVDSPLHF. CDR3 DNA: TGTGCCATCAGTGCCGAGGGTGTGGATTCACCCCTCCACTTT.

V is TRBV27 and J is TRBJ1-5; D may be TRBD1 (5 bases). Germline V gives CDR1 MNHEY, CDR2 SMNVEV (reference sequence). Deletions cut 6 bases from V and 0 bases from J, with 12 bases between. The length of the CDR3 is 15 residues. The DNA of the CDR3 is TGTGCCAGCAGCTCCCGGGGGAATAGCAATCAGCCCCAGCATTTT. It specifies CASSSRGNSNQPQHF.

The chain links TRBV9 to TRBJ2-1; 10 bases align to TRBD2. Trimming took 5 bases from V and 8 from J; bases not matched to a gene: 19. Germline values: CDR1 SGDLS, CDR2 YYNGEE. The CDR3 runs to 18 residues. The DNA of the CDR3 is TGTGCCAGCAGTTTCCGGGGTAGCGGGGGGCCCCTCAACTATGAGCAGTTCTTC. Translating gives CASSFRGSGGPLNYEQFF.

V and J are TRBV28 and TRBJ1-2; TRBD1 might be the D (6 bases). The V and J ends lost 4 bases and 3 bases respectively, with 12 bases between them. This CDR3 spans 14 amino acids. Germline loops: CDR1 MDHEN, CDR2 SYDVKM. Here the CDR3 reads CASSSLTGHYGYTF. CDR3 nucleotide sequence: TGTGCCAGCAGTTCTTTGACAGGCCACTATGGCTACACCTTC.